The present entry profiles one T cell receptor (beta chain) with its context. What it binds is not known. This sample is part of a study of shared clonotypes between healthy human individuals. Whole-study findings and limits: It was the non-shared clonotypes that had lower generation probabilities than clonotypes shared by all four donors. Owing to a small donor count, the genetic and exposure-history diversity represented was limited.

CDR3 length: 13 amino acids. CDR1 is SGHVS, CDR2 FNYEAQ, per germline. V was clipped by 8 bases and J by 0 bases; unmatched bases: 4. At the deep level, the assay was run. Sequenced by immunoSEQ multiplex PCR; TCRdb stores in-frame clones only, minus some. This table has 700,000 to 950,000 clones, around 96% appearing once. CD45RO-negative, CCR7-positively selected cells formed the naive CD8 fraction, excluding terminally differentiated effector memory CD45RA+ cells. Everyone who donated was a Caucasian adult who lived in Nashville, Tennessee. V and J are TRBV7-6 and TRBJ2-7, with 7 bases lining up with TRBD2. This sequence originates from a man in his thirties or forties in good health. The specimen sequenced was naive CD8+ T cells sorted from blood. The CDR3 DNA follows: TGTGCCAGCGGGCGGGGGAGCTCCTACGAGCAGTACTTC. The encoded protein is CASGRGSSYEQYF. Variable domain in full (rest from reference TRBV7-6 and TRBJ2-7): GAGVSQSPRYKVTKRGQDVALRCDPISGHVSLYWYRQALGQGPEFLTYFNYEAQQDKSGLPNDRFSAERPEGSISTLTIQRTEQRDSAMYRCASGRGSSYEQYFGPGTRLTVT.